This T cell receptor beta chain was observed in a study of cytomegalovirus exposure and HLA in healthy donors. About the research overall: The same platform was used for the 100 to 150 validation repertoires and the 600 to 850 first-cohort repertoires, a later analysis reported.

Assay used: immunoSEQ multiplex PCR; TCRdb lists only in-frame clones, some missing. The sample contains around 170,000 clones, about 85% of which appear only once. V gave up 3 bases and J gave up 2 bases, with 14 bases separating them. Germline-derived CDR1 and CDR2 are MDHEN and SYDVKM. This CDR3 contains 15 residues. Worth noting for this clone: No antigen is known for it.

Study-wide results and limits: In a later analysis, first-cohort TCR clusters were found to tend to co-occur in the approximately 120 validation repertoires. Three chains tied to CMV proved CMV antigen-specific in vitro. 150 or so TCR beta chains were listed as cytomegalovirus-associated.

The clonotype comes from a man aged 18 to 35 in good health and CMV-seropositive. The gene calls are TRBV28 and TRBJ2-7; D perhaps matches TRBD1 (6 bases). The sequenced sample was PBMCs. CDR3 in amino acids: CASSLPDSPPYEQYF. DNA of the CDR3: TGTGCCAGCAGTTTGCCGGACAGTCCCCCCTACGAGCAGTACTTC.